This TCR beta chain comes out of a study of T cell responses to AZD1222 COVID-19 vaccine. General observations from the study: Vaccine-related CD4 TCRs covered spike, predominating at 160-218 and 743-854. Clonal diversity was possibly underestimated, and white British individuals and females predominated among donors.

Notes on this clone: Its antigen is currently unknown.

The V and J ends lost 3 bases and 4 bases respectively, with 10 bases between them. Germline-derived CDR1 and CDR2 are GTSNPN and SVGIG (reference sequence). The CDR3 contains 12 residues. TCRdb's table, derived via immunoSEQ multiplex PCR, lists solely in-frame clones and lacks some. Found here are about 100,000 clones, more than 75% of them singletons; the top ten hold more than 3.5%. The TCR was taken from an adult in good health. The specimen was peripheral blood, collected on day 0 of MenACWY control vaccination. This rearrangement joins TRBV30 to TRBJ2-7; tentatively, D is TRBD1 (6 bases). Written as DNA, the CDR3 is TGTGCCTGGAGACGGACAGTTTACGAGCAGTACTTC. Amino acids: CAWRRTVYEQYF.